The 26 T cell receptor beta chains reported below all come from one sample, sequenced in a study of blood T cell repertoires in COVID-19. Data came from immunoSEQ multiplex PCR; TCRdb stores just in-frame clones and leaves some out. The sample has roughly 59,000 clones, about 72% seen once; the top ten hold roughly 12%. Sequenced material: peripheral blood. Receptors were obtained from a man older than 75 with acute or convalescent COVID-19.

The chain recombines TRBV27 with TRBJ2-6; possibly TRBD2 for D (5 bases). V shed 6 bases and J shed 0 bases, with 12 bases lying between them. CDR3 size: 16 residues. The V gene's germline CDR1 is MNHEY and CDR2 SMNVEV (reference sequence). The CDR3 loop is CASSRGTYSGANVLTF. CDR3 DNA sequence: TGTGCCAGCAGCCGGGGAACCTACTCTGGGGCCAACGTCCTGACTTTC.

This chain joins TRBV19 and TRBJ1-6; D not certain. V was shortened by 5 bases and J by 1 base, with 9 bases between the two germline ends. The CDR3 extends over 15 amino acids. Germline-derived CDR1 and CDR2 are LNHDA and SQIVND (reference sequence). The CDR3 DNA is TGTGCCAGTAGTCCTACCGGGTCCTATAATTCACCCCTCCACTTT. Protein: CASSPTGSYNSPLHF.

The chain is built from TRBV5-1 and TRBJ1-1; TRBD1 matches at 8 bases. J was trimmed by 0 bases and V by 1 base; bases with no gene match: 5. Germline lookup yields CDR1 SGHRS and CDR2 YFSETQ. The CDR3 has 16 amino acids. CDR3 sequence reads: CASSLSDRVMNTEAFF. The CDR3 nucleotides are TGCGCCAGCAGCTTGTCGGACAGGGTGATGAACACTGAAGCTTTCTTT.

This clone was seen only a few times. The chain carries TRBV4-2 and TRBJ1-6, with 8 nucleotides matching TRBD1. The V gene end was trimmed by 0 bases and the J gene end by 9 bases; junction bases not matched to a gene: 10. CDR3 size: 17 residues. CDR1 and CDR2 from the germline V gene are LGHNA and YNFKEQ. CDR3 residues: CASSQESQGARGSPLHF. DNA for the CDR3: TGTGCCAGCAGCCAAGAATCGCAGGGGGCGCGGGGTTCACCCCTCCACTTT.

The sample holds a few counts of this clone. J is TRBJ1-1 and V is TRBV19, with TRBD1 as a possible D gene (5 bases). This CDR3 spans 15 amino acids. CDR1 is LNHDA and CDR2 is SQIVND in the germline V gene (reference sequence). Deletions cut 3 bases from V and 1 base from J, with 12 bases between. This chain's CDR3 is CASSIQGLANTEAFF. The CDR3 region has the DNA TGTGCCAGTAGTATCCAGGGATTGGCGAACACTGAAGCTTTCTTT.

The chain is built from TRBV12-3 or TRBV12-4 and TRBJ1-1, with D unresolved. V was trimmed by 6 bases and J by 4 bases, leaving 9 bases between them. The CDR3 covers 12 residues. The CDR3 reads CASSQEGTEAFF. The CDR3 coding sequence is TGTGCCAGCAGCCAGGAGGGCACTGAAGCTTTCTTT.

The chain combines TRBV19 with TRBJ2-4; possible D gene TRBD1, 7 bases. The CDR3 has 15 amino acids. Germline loops: CDR1 LNHDA, CDR2 SQIVND (reference sequence). V dropped 1 base and J dropped 8 bases, with 15 bases sitting between them. The CDR3 here is CASSIASTGEDIQYF. Written as DNA, the CDR3 is TGTGCCAGTAGTATAGCCTCCACAGGGGAGGACATTCAGTACTTC.

There are a few counts of this clone. The J gene is TRBJ1-6, the V gene TRBV5-1; D gene uncertain. The CDR3 runs to 12 residues. Trimming shortened V by 0 bases and J by 13 bases, and 8 bases separated the two germline ends. The germline V gene has CDR1 SGHRS and CDR2 YFSETQ. DNA of the CDR3: TGCGCCAGCAGCTTGGCGGGGTTCCCCCTCCACTTT. Encoded protein: CASSLAGFPLHF.

This chain links TRBV5-1 with TRBJ1-2; D call uncertain. The V gene lost 6 bases and the J gene lost 8 bases, with 17 bases spanning the gap. The germline gives CDR1 SGHRS, CDR2 YFSETQ. The CDR3 contains 13 residues. The CDR3 nucleotides are TGCGCCAGCAATCGGGATTGGGAGGGAGGCTACACCTTC. Encoded protein: CASNRDWEGGYTF.

The rearrangement uses TRBV6-6 and TRBJ2-5, with D possibly matching TRBD1 (5 bases). Trimming shortened V by 6 bases and J by 5 bases, and 13 bases separated the two germline ends. The CDR3 totals 13 residues. CDR1 and CDR2 (germline): MNHNY, SVGAGI (reference sequence). In DNA, the CDR3 is TGTGCCAGCAGCCTTACAGGTCCCGAGACCCAGTACTTC. Residues: CASSLTGPETQYF.

This clone was picked up a small number of times. J is TRBJ1-6 and V is TRBV19; D possibly corresponds to TRBD1 (6 bases). Per germline, CDR1 LNHDA and CDR2 SQIVND (reference sequence). Trimming cost V 7 bases and J 7 bases, with 11 bases left between them. CDR3 length: 13 residues. CDR3 sequence (DNA): TGTGCCAGTAAGGGGGAACGGAATTCACCCCTCCACTTT. It encodes CASKGERNSPLHF.

About this clone: Different DNA sequences within this sample yield the same CDR3. The chain links TRBV3-1 (or the pseudogene TRBV3-2) to TRBJ1-1; D uncertain. V lost 2 bases and J lost 2, with 3 bases in between. The CDR3 is 12 amino acids. Germline V CDR1 and CDR2: LGHDT, YNNKEL (reference sequence). The CDR3 coding sequence is TGTGCCAGCAGCCAATCAAACACTGAAGCTTTCTTT. This gives the protein CASSQSNTEAFF.

The rearrangement links TRBV28 to TRBJ1-6, with D perhaps matching TRBD1 (6 bases). Trimming shortened V by 3 bases and J by 3 bases, and 9 bases separated the two germline ends. The germline V gene encodes CDR1 MDHEN and CDR2 SYDVKM. CDR3 length: 15 amino acids. The CDR3 coding sequence is TGTGCCAGCAGTTTCCAGGACAGCTATAATTCACCCCTCCACTTT. This translates into CASSFQDSYNSPLHF.

This clone was found once. The chain links TRBV3-1 (or the pseudogene TRBV3-2) to TRBJ1-6; D might be TRBD1 (5 bases). CDR3 length equals 13 residues. CDR1 and CDR2 from the germline V gene are LGHDT and YNNKEL (reference sequence). V shed 4 bases and J shed 7 bases, with 8 bases lying between them. The CDR3 DNA is TGTGCCAGCAGCCCAGGGTGGAATTCACCCCTCCACTTT. It is translated as CASSPGWNSPLHF.

This clone was observed a single time. The genes are TRBV4-2 and TRBJ2-1, with a weak D call TRBD2 (7 bases). The CDR3 sequence is 16 residues long. Germline-derived CDR1 and CDR2 are LGHNA and YNFKEQ. Between the trimmed V and J ends, which lost 4 bases and 6 bases, there was a span of 19 bases. The CDR3 DNA follows: TGTGCCAGCAGCCTCGACCCGGGGGGCCTTTTCAATGAGCAGTTCTTC. Encoded protein: CASSLDPGGLFNEQFF.

The rearrangement uses TRBV7-3 and TRBJ2-1; D possibly corresponds to TRBD1 (6 bases). Trimming cost V 4 bases and J 0 bases, with 16 bases left between them. The CDR3 has 17 amino acids. Germline CDR1 is SGHTA and CDR2 is FQGTGA. CDR3 sequence reads: CASSSGQTLHSYNEQFF. The CDR3 DNA reads TGTGCCAGCAGCTCCGGACAGACCTTACACTCCTACAATGAGCAGTTCTTC.

The chain carries TRBV29-1 and TRBJ1-1; D possibly corresponds to TRBD1 (5 bases). Between the trimmed V and J ends, which lost 7 bases and 4 bases, there was a span of 13 bases. Germline V gene sequence: CDR1 SQVTM, CDR2 ANQGSEA. The CDR3 is 12 residues long. The CDR3, as DNA: TGCAGCGCAGCATTAGGGGTCACTGAAGCTTTCTTT. Its protein product is CSAALGVTEAFF.

The rearrangement links TRBV27 to TRBJ1-6; D is uncertain. V gave up 2 bases and J gave up 8 bases, with 13 bases separating them. This CDR3 is built from 15 residues. CDR1 is MNHEY and CDR2 is SMNVEV in the germline V gene (reference sequence). CDR3 sequence: CASSLDFQWDSPLHF. The CDR3 DNA sequence: TGTGCCAGCAGTTTAGACTTTCAGTGGGATTCACCCCTCCACTTT.

CDR3 amino acids: CASSPDVGGGTYEQYF. The DNA of the CDR3 is TGTGCCAGCTCACCCGACGTTGGCGGGGGGACCTACGAGCAGTACTTC. V and J are TRBV18 and TRBJ2-7; 8 bases are shared with TRBD2. V lost 3 bases and J lost 2; bases outside the gene matches: 9. This CDR3 region has 16 residues. The V gene's germline CDR1 is KGHSH and CDR2 LQKENI.

The rearrangement joins TRBV10-3 to TRBJ2-1, with 13 bases that match TRBD2. CDR3 length equals 16 residues. Germline CDR1 and CDR2: ENHRY and SYGVKD. The junction had 6 bases not matched to a gene; V was cut back by 3 bases and J by 7 bases. The CDR3 region has the DNA TGTGCCATCAGTGACCCGGGACTAGCGGGGTTGAATGAGCAGTTCTTC. Protein: CAISDPGLAGLNEQFF.

The chain has TRBV9 and TRBJ1-5; D gene ambiguous. CDR1 is SGDLS, CDR2 YYNGEE, per germline. Deletions cut 4 bases from V and 7 bases from J, with 12 bases between. The CDR3 sequence is 13 residues long. The CDR3 bases are TGTGCCAGCAGCAAGGATGTGGAGCAGCCCCAGCATTTT. Translated: CASSKDVEQPQHF.

The V call is TRBV28, the J call TRBJ2-7; D call uncertain. CDR3 length: 13 residues. V shed 6 bases and J shed 2 bases, with 11 bases lying between them. Germline CDR1 MDHEN, CDR2 SYDVKM. The CDR3 region is CASSFDIAYEQYF. The CDR3 DNA follows: TGTGCCAGCAGCTTTGACATTGCCTACGAGCAGTACTTC.

This clone was seen a handful of times. This chain connects TRBV11-2 to TRBJ2-1; 8 bases match TRBD2. CDR3 length equals 15 residues. V gave up 6 bases and J gave up 4 bases; unmatched junction bases: 8. CDR1 and CDR2 (germline): SGHAT, FQNNGV. CDR3 coding DNA: TGTGCCAGCAGTCCTATAGCGGGATCTTACAATGAGCAGTTCTTC. Protein sequence: CASSPIAGSYNEQFF. Combining the CDR3 with reference TRBV11-2 and TRBJ2-1 gives the whole variable domain EAGVAQSPRYKIIEKRQSVAFWCNPISGHATLYWYQQILGQGPKLLIQFQNNGVVDDSQLPKDRFSAERLKGVDSTLKIQPAKLEDSAVYLCASSPIAGSYNEQFFGPGTRLTVL.

This rearrangement joins TRBV7-9 to TRBJ1-1; 11 positions agree with TRBD1. Per germline, CDR1 SEHNR and CDR2 FQNEAQ (reference sequence). V shed 5 bases, J shed 5 bases, and the junction held 7 bases outside the gene matches. The CDR3 length is 15 residues. The CDR3: CASSKDRGQGTEAFF. The CDR3 bases are TGTGCCAGCAGCAAGGACAGGGGGCAAGGGACTGAAGCTTTCTTT.

The chain has TRBV7-2 and TRBJ2-3; D might be TRBD2 (5 bases). The CDR3 runs 15 residues. In germline, CDR1 is SGHTA, CDR2 FQGNSA. Trimming cost V 3 bases and J 4 bases, with 14 bases left between them. CDR3 nucleotides: TGTGCCAGCAGCTTCCCTACCCAAGCGGCAGATACGCAGTATTTT. This codes for CASSFPTQAADTQYF.

The rearrangement uses TRBV6-5 and TRBJ1-1; D may be TRBD1 (6 bases). This CDR3 has 13 amino acids. V gave up 7 bases and J gave up 5 bases, with 14 bases separating them. CDR1 is MNHEY, CDR2 SVGAGI, per germline. The CDR3: CASTTLQGTEAFF. CDR3 coding DNA: TGTGCCAGCACCACCTTACAGGGAACTGAAGCTTTCTTT.